Below are 20 T cell receptor beta chains sequenced from a single sample in a study of T cell repertoires in aging, cancer and after chemotherapy. TRB rearrangements spanning V, D and J were amplified using mixed TRB-A/B primers. TCRdb re-derived calls from the multiplex PCR reads in MiXCR, one entry per CDR3 protein. This table holds 3,500 to 5,000 distinct CDR3 sequences, 39% found once. Amplification of TCR beta used genomic DNA extracted from peripheral blood. Sequencing was done on a sample of blood. All receptors derive from a human donor with a blood cancer.

The genes are TRBV30 and TRBJ1-5; no definite D call. CDR1 is GTSNPN, CDR2 SVGIG, per germline (reference sequence). The V end lost 1 base, the J end lost 6 bases, and 13 bases lay between the germline ends. The CDR3 extends over 14 amino acids. The CDR3 loop reads CAWSEKLWGQPQHF. CDR3 bases: TGTGCCTGGAGTGAAAAATTGTGGGGTCAGCCCCAGCATTTT. The full variable domain, completed using reference TRBV30 and TRBJ1-5, is SQTIHQWPATLVQPVGSPLSLECTVEGTSNPNLYWYRQAAGRGLQLLFYSVGIGQISSEVPQNLSASRPQDRQFILSSKKLLLSDSGFYLCAWSEKLWGQPQHFGDGTRLSIL.

A single count supports this clonotype. CDR3 sequence: CASRGTSGRPEQFF. CDR3 nucleotide sequence: TGTGCCAGCAGGGGGACTAGCGGGAGACCTGAGCAGTTCTTC. The gene calls are TRBV6-5 and TRBJ2-1, with 14 bases identical to TRBD2. This CDR3 is built from 14 residues. The V and J ends lost 6 bases and 9 bases, in that order; junction bases with no gene match: 4. CDR1 and CDR2 (germline): MNHEY, SVGAGI.

The gene calls are TRBV5-4 and TRBJ2-6; D may be TRBD1 (5 bases). Germline loops: CDR1 SGHNT, CDR2 YYREEE (reference sequence). The CDR3 sequence is 15 residues long. Trimming removed 3 bases at V and 2 bases at J, with 9 bases between. The DNA of the CDR3 is TGTGCCAGCAGCTCGCCAGGGACTGGGGCCAACGTCCTGACTTTC. Its protein is CASSSPGTGANVLTF. Full variable domain (missing parts from reference TRBV5-4 and TRBJ2-6): ETGVTQSPTHLIKTRGQQVTLRCSSQSGHNTVSWYQQALGQGPQFIFQYYREEENGRGNFPPRFSGLQFPNYSSELNVNALELDDSALYLCASSSPGTGANVLTFGAGSRLTVL.

This clonotype appeared once. V usage is TRBV6-5 and J usage is TRBJ1-1; D unresolved. Germline CDR1 MNHEY, CDR2 SVGAGI. Trimming shortened V by 6 bases and J by 1 base, and 6 bases separated the two germline ends. This CDR3 is built from 12 residues. CDR3 coding DNA: TGTGCCAGCAGCACACAGAACACTGAAGCTTTCTTT. Residues: CASSTQNTEAFF.

The count of this clonotype is one. This chain links TRBV7-2 with TRBJ1-5; D gene uncertain. CDR1 is SGHTA, CDR2 FQGNSA, per germline. The CDR3 is 13 residues long. V lost 5 bases to trimming and J lost 3 bases, with 8 bases between them. CDR3 coding DNA: TGTGCCAGCAGCGCGCGTCTCAATCAGCCCCAGCATTTT. Amino acid sequence: CASSARLNQPQHF. Based on the CDR3 plus reference TRBV7-2 and TRBJ1-5, the full variable domain is GAGVSQSPSNKVTEKGKDVELRCDPISGHTALYWYRQSLGQGLEFLIYFQGNSAPDKSGLPSDRFSAERTGGSVSTLTIQRTQQEDSAVYLCASSARLNQPQHFGDGTRLSIL.

This clonotype is judged medium-sized (0.01 to 0.1%). This sequence joins TRBV19 and TRBJ1-2; maybe TRBD1 (5 bases). Germline values: CDR1 LNHDA, CDR2 SQIVND (reference sequence). Between the trimmed V and J ends, which lost 6 bases and 6 bases, there was a span of 14 bases. The CDR3 spans 13 residues. The CDR3 DNA sequence: TGTGCCAGTAGATCCGGGACGGACGATGGCTACACCTTC. Translated: CASRSGTDDGYTF.

The CDR3 DNA is TGTGCCTGGAGTGTACTATTGGGCATCCGAGAGACCCAGTACTTC. As protein: CAWSVLLGIRETQYF. The chain carries TRBV30 and TRBJ2-5, with no clear D. Trimming took off 0 bases at V and 4 bases at J, with 15 bases between the two ends. The germline gives CDR1 GTSNPN, CDR2 SVGIG (reference sequence). This CDR3 contains 15 residues.

In the case of this clonotype: Being one base from a much bigger clone, this may be a read error. The V call is TRBV19, the J call TRBJ2-2, with a weak D call TRBD1 (5 bases). Germline V gene lookup returns CDR1 LNHDA and CDR2 SQIVND (reference sequence). V lost 4 bases and J 6 bases, leaving 15 bases between the germline ends. This CDR3 is built from 15 residues. This chain's CDR3 is CASSTRAWDSGELFF. DNA for the CDR3: TGTGCCAGTAGTACCAGGGCATGGGATTCCGGGGAGCTGTTTTTT.

By proportion, this clonotype is medium-sized. J is TRBJ2-1 and V is TRBV19; the D is unclear. From germline, CDR1 is LNHDA and CDR2 SQIVND (reference sequence). The V end lost 4 bases, the J end lost 7 bases, and 20 bases lay between the germline ends. The CDR3 covers 16 residues. The CDR3 is CASSSPISADWNEQFF. For the CDR3, the DNA is TGTGCCAGTAGTAGCCCCATAAGCGCCGACTGGAATGAGCAGTTCTTC.

This clonotype is large. The chain is built from TRBV29-1 and TRBJ2-3, with 15 bases fitting TRBD2. CDR3 size: 18 residues. V shed 6 bases, J shed 5 bases, and the junction held 15 bases outside the gene matches. Germline V gene lookup returns CDR1 SQVTM and CDR2 ANQGSEA. CDR3 in DNA: TGCAGCGTGGAGAGGACTAGCGGGAGGGCACTTTCCGAAGATACGCAGTATTTT. This gives the protein CSVERTSGRALSEDTQYF.

Only a few counts were recorded for this clonotype. J is TRBJ1-1 and V is TRBV19; no reliable D call. V shed 5 bases and J shed 5 bases, with 9 bases lying between them. CDR3 length: 12 residues. Germline V CDR1 and CDR2: LNHDA, SQIVND (reference sequence). The CDR3 DNA reads as TGTGCCAGTAGTTCCGGGGTTACTGAAGCTTTCTTT. It translates to CASSSGVTEAFF.

The chain carries TRBV30 and TRBJ1-3, with D unresolved. This CDR3 region has 13 residues. V was trimmed by 0 bases and J by 0 bases, leaving 3 bases between them. Per germline, CDR1 GTSNPN and CDR2 SVGIG (reference sequence). DNA of the CDR3: TGTGCCTGGAGTGTCTCCTCTGGAAACACCATATATTTT. This sequence encodes CAWSVSSGNTIYF.

By share of the sample, this clonotype is large. The chain is built from TRBV13 and TRBJ2-2, with D perhaps TRBD1 or TRBD2 (6 bases each). The CDR3 loop spans 15 amino acids. Between the trimmed V and J ends, which lost 0 bases and 6 bases, there was a span of 11 bases. The germline gives CDR1 PRHDT, CDR2 FYEKMQ (reference sequence). The chain's CDR3 is CASSLGPGAPGELFF. The CDR3 DNA reads TGTGCCAGCAGCTTAGGCCCGGGGGCCCCCGGGGAGCTGTTTTTT.

The chain recombines TRBV10-2 with TRBJ2-1; D gene uncertain. The germline V gene has CDR1 WSHSY and CDR2 SAAADI. Trimming took off 4 bases at V and 6 bases at J, with 25 bases between the two ends. CDR3 size: 18 residues. The CDR3 spells CASSGHLMGVGLGNEQFF. The DNA of the CDR3 is TGCGCCAGCAGTGGGCATTTGATGGGCGTAGGTTTAGGCAATGAGCAGTTCTTC.

The V gene is TRBV19, the J gene TRBJ2-7, with TRBD1 matching over 11 bases. Germline V gene data show CDR1 as LNHDA and CDR2 as SQIVND (reference sequence). V was pared by 3 bases and J by 2 bases, with 0 bases of the junction left unmatched. The CDR3 runs 14 residues. CDR3 sequence: CASSMGQGAYEQYF. Written as DNA, the CDR3 is TGTGCCAGTAGTATGGGACAGGGGGCCTACGAGCAGTACTTC.

This clonotype came up a few times. The gene calls are TRBV27 and TRBJ2-2; 7 positions agree with TRBD2. V was clipped by 5 bases and J by 3 bases; unmatched bases: 9. Germline CDR1 is MNHEY and CDR2 is SMNVEV (reference sequence). This CDR3 is built from 16 residues. CDR3 residues: CASSEIAGVDTGELFF. CDR3 DNA: TGTGCCAGCAGTGAGATTGCGGGAGTGGACACCGGGGAGCTGTTTTTT.

For the CDR3, the DNA is TGTGCCAGCAGCTTAGGCCGACTAGCGGACAATGAGCAGTTCTTC. This translates into CASSLGRLADNEQFF. V and J are TRBV7-9 and TRBJ2-1; 9 positions agree with TRBD2. The CDR3 totals 15 residues. CDR1 and CDR2 from the germline V gene are SEHNR and FQNEAQ (reference sequence). V shed 1 base and J 5 bases; nucleotides not matched to a gene: 3.

This rearrangement joins TRBV5-1 to TRBJ2-6, with D tentatively TRBD1 or TRBD2 (5 bases each). Germline V gene lookup returns CDR1 SGHRS and CDR2 YFSETQ. V shed 0 bases and J shed 1 base, with 8 bases lying between them. The CDR3 sequence is 16 residues long. The CDR3 DNA is TGCGCCAGCAGCTTGGGAGGGGCATCTGGGGCCAACGTCCTGACTTTC. This translates into CASSLGGASGANVLTF.

This clonotype was seen more than once but under ten times. The chain carries TRBV5-6 and TRBJ2-3; weak D call: TRBD2 (5 bases). The V gene lost 2 bases and the J gene lost 2 bases, with 12 bases spanning the gap. This CDR3 is 15 amino acids long. Germline assignment: CDR1 SGHDT and CDR2 YYEEEE. CDR3 sequence: CASSFPRGHTDTQYF. The DNA for the CDR3 is TGTGCCAGCAGCTTCCCAAGAGGGCACACAGATACGCAGTATTTT.

The chain links TRBV15 to TRBJ2-7; D gene ambiguous. CDR3 size: 16 residues. The ends were cut back, 5 bases at V and 3 bases at J, with 20 bases in the middle. Germline V gives CDR1 LNHNV, CDR2 YYDKDF (reference sequence). DNA of the CDR3: TGTGCCACCAGCCAAGACAATGTCCTCGATGGCTACGAGCAGTACTTC. Translation: CATSQDNVLDGYEQYF.